This T cell receptor beta chain was captured by sequencing in a study of T-cell memory formation after mild COVID-19 (dated by TCRdb to the early 2020s). For the wider study: Most TCR sequence clusters were specific to one of the two donors. Longitudinal TCRalpha and TCRbeta repertoire sequencing tracked T-cell clones expanding and contracting after mild COVID-19 in two donors. The cohort was made up of two young adult volunteers, one female and one male, who were previously healthy. Broad study findings and their caveats: Only two mild cases were covered in the study, and larger cohorts including severe cases with pre-infection samples were considered necessary. SARS-CoV-2 specificity of the second-wave clones peaking on day 37 was not confirmed. Clones that contracted from day 15 to 85 showed balanced CD4/CD8 phenotypes, whereas a second wave of clones that expanded from day 15 to 37 leaned towards CD4+. Some responding clones were detected in pre-infection memory, suggesting pre-existing cross-reactive memory T cells joined the SARS-CoV-2 response. Contracting CD4+ clones turned up mainly in the CM and EM memory subsets, whereas EMRA was where CD8+ clones were enriched.

Ficoll-Paque density gradient centrifugation was the method used to isolate PBMCs. Taken from cysteine to phenylalanine, the CDR3 has 14 residues. Here the CDR3 DNA is all that survives: 42 bases in frame from base 1. Trimming leaves V shorter by 5 bases and J shorter by 3 bases, with the junction holding 6 bases beyond the gene matches. Looking up the germline V gene yields CDR1 MNHEY and CDR2 SVGAGI. Concerning this clonotype: What this receptor recognizes is not known. No base qualities exist here, and no much larger clone lies one base off it.

Sequencing relied on an Illumina NovaSeq 6000. cDNA libraries for TCRalpha and TCRbeta were prepared by 5'RACE using constant-segment primers, with sample barcodes and unique molecular identifiers added. Trizol reagent was used to extract RNA from every sample. Amplification of the libraries took two PCR steps, and the second step added a second sample barcode plus Illumina TruSeq adapters. Sequencing of the libraries was done on an Illumina NovaSeq, producing 2 x 150 bp paired-end reads. Concerning the study's data processing: The reads were demultiplexed and collapsed into UMI-guided consensus sequences using migec v1.2.7. Using mixcr v2.1.11, the UMI consensuses were aligned to TRA and TRB V and J templates and assembled into clonotypes. Clonotypes were classified as expanded or contracted when called significant by both edgeR and NoisET, with noise models trained on biological replicates. edgeR calls used a false discovery rate-adjusted p below 0.01 and a log2 fold-change threshold of 1. As an exploratory analysis of dynamics, max-normalized trajectories of the 1000 most abundant clonotypes were examined by PCA with hierarchical clustering. Separately sequenced CD4+ and CD8+ repertoires were used to assign the CD4 or CD8 phenotype of responding clones. TCRdb's own reprocessing of the public reads used fastp at Q25 and MiXCR and kept productive beta chains. Identical CDR3 protein sequences are pooled into one entry, listed with their most common genes and DNA. TCRdb's processing, not the authors', yielded these V and J calls. Recorded for this sample are about 320,000 distinct CDR3 sequences; over 11% of them occurred a single time. The ten largest clonotypes hold around 20% of the sample.

This sequence was found in a man aged 18 to 30 who had mild COVID-19 (a few samples of this study predate the infection). The sample titles of this study are shuffled in the database, so cell type and time point are left out; the donor was told from shared clones. The sample taken for sequencing was PBMCs or a T cell subset sorted from them (not recorded which). The chain is encoded by TRBV6-5 joined to TRBJ2-5, with 7 junctional bases fitting TRBD1. The nucleotides are TGTGCCAGCAGTGAACCGGGACAGAAAGAGACCCAGTACTTC. Translation gives CASSEPGQKETQYF.